In its sample, the clone carrying this TCR beta chain was seen a few times. Its target is not known. Treatment of the sample: oral pan-JAK inhibitor, 5-10 mg twice daily. This specimen comes from a study of CD8+ T cells in alopecia areata. Study-level information: The percentage of affected scalp area served as the score of severity for treated patients.

Study-wide findings and caveats: Scalp sample sequencing also detects resident alphabeta T cells of normal skin. Throughout tofacitinib, many expanded lesional clones continued to persist in scalp and blood.

The germline V and J ends were trimmed by 2 bases and 2 bases, with 16 bases remaining between them. This CDR3 spans 17 amino acids. Germline V CDR1 and CDR2: GTSNPN, SVGIG (reference sequence). Sequencing templates came from extracted RNA that was reverse transcribed into cDNA. Here immunoSEQ multiplex PCR was the method, and the copy in TCRdb shows in-frame clones only, minus some. Of around 150,000 clones listed, 50% to 70% are singletons. The rearrangement links TRBV30 to TRBJ1-6, with TRBD1 as a possible D gene (5 bases). The clonotype originates from a human donor with alopecia areata. Sequencing used CD4+ T cells sorted from blood, obtained at week 4, from a patient treated with tofacitinib. The DNA of the CDR3 is TGTGCCTGGAGTCCAGGACATCCCTTGACCTATAATTCACCCCTCCACTTT. It yields the protein CAWSPGHPLTYNSPLHF.